The clone carrying this TCR beta chain was counted a single time. The germline V gene encodes CDR1 SGHTA and CDR2 FQGTGA. The V gene end was trimmed by 5 bases and the J gene end by 4 bases; junction bases not matched to a gene: 1. The CDR3 loop spans 13 amino acids. This sample is part of a study of blood T cell repertoires in COVID-19. About the study: Researchers got acute and convalescent COVID-19 samples from the United States, Italy and Spain. T cells, B-cell-depleted T cells, or PBMCs provided the cDNA or gDNA that served as material.

Seattle researchers signed up patients amid active infection and tracked them longitudinally. In the original analysis: Estimation of nucleated cell counts relied on the amplification of reference gene primers. Some clones are missing from TCRdb's copy, which holds only in-frame ones; the method was immunoSEQ multiplex PCR. For V, J and clone size, that table is used; D and trimming come from the DNA. Of just under 60,000 clones in the sample, approximately 83% were seen once. What was sequenced was peripheral blood. The clonotype was recovered from a man of 80 years or more with COVID-19, enrolled during active disease. This chain connects TRBV7-3 to TRBJ2-2; 7 positions agree with TRBD2. In DNA form, the CDR3 reads TGTGCCAGCAGCCCGGGGGGCACCGGGGAGCTGTTTTTT. This encodes CASSPGGTGELFF. Variable domain in full (rest from reference TRBV7-3 and TRBJ2-2): GAGVSQTPSNKVTEKGKYVELRCDPISGHTALYWYRQSLGQGPEFLIYFQGTGAADDSGLPNDRFFAVRPEGSVSTLKIQRTERGDSAVYLCASSPGGTGELFFGEGSRLTVL.